The 6 T cell receptor beta chains listed next were all sequenced from one sample in a study of cytomegalovirus exposure and HLA in healthy donors. 13 Jbeta primers and 60 Vbeta primers were used for the PCR. The table came from immunoSEQ multiplex PCR; TCRdb's copy has only in-frame clones and leaves some out. The data contain over 150,000 clones, roughly 80% of them singletons. The sequenced sample was PBMCs. The receptors here all came from a man aged 35 to 55 in good health and CMV-seronegative.

CDR3 in amino acids: CASSLVGQVQETQYF. CDR3 bases: TGTGCCAGCAGCTTAGTGGGACAGGTACAAGAGACCCAGTACTTC. J is TRBJ2-5 and V is TRBV7-9; 8 bases map to TRBD1. This CDR3 is 15 amino acids long. Germline V CDR1 and CDR2: SEHNR, FQNEAQ (reference sequence). V was pared by 1 base and J by 2 bases, with 3 bases of the junction left unmatched.

V and J are TRBV9 and TRBJ2-6, with 9 bases lining up with TRBD1. CDR1 and CDR2 (germline): SGDLS, YYNGEE. Unmatched junction bases numbered 10, after V lost 3 bases and J lost 0 bases. The CDR3 consists of 19 residues. The CDR3 sequence: CASSERGGTGSSGANVLTF. In DNA form, the CDR3 reads TGTGCCAGCAGCGAAAGAGGTGGGACAGGGAGCTCTGGGGCCAACGTCCTGACTTTC. The full variable domain, completed using reference TRBV9 and TRBJ2-6, is DSGVTQTPKHLITATGQRVTLRCSPRSGDLSVYWYQQSLDQGLQFLIQYYNGEERAKGNILERFSAQQFPDLHSELNLSSLELGDSALYFCASSERGGTGSSGANVLTFGAGSRLTVL.

This sequence joins TRBV29-1 and TRBJ1-2; possible D gene TRBD1, 5 bases. The germline V gene encodes CDR1 SQVTM and CDR2 ANQGSEA. The CDR3 spans 12 residues. Trimming took 7 bases from V and 9 from J, leaving 18 bases between them. The CDR3 spells CSALDGQGRYTF. In DNA form, the CDR3 reads TGCAGCGCCCTGGACGGGCAGGGCCGCTACACCTTC.

The chain combines TRBV7-6 with TRBJ1-1; possibly TRBD1 for D (5 bases). V shed 1 base and J shed 6 bases, with 9 bases lying between them. The germline V gene encodes CDR1 SGHVS and CDR2 FNYEAQ. CDR3 length equals 13 residues. CDR3 coding DNA: TGTGCCAGCAGCTTAGTTGGGGGGTCTGAAGCTTTCTTT. This gives the protein CASSLVGGSEAFF.

This clone was picked up one time. The chain uses TRBV6-5 and TRBJ2-5; a possible D gene is TRBD1 (5 bases). The DNA end is a closer match to TRBJ2-7, so the J assignment may be wrong. CDR3 length: 15 residues. The germline gives CDR1 MNHEY, CDR2 SVGAGI. CDR3 DNA sequence: TGTGCCAGCAGTTATCGCCTCGGACACTACTACGAGCAGTACTTC. Protein product: CASSYRLGHYYEQYF.

The chain links TRBV19 to TRBJ1-3, with 7 bases aligning to TRBD1. The CDR3 is 14 residues long. V shed 4 bases, J shed 4 bases, and the junction held 4 bases outside the gene matches. Germline CDR1 and CDR2: LNHDA and SQIVND (reference sequence). The CDR3 region is CASSKGQRGNTIYF. Here the CDR3 DNA reads TGTGCCAGTAGTAAGGGACAGCGAGGAAACACCATATATTTT.